This T cell receptor beta chain was recorded in a study of blood T cell repertoires in COVID-19. Across the study: Acute and convalescent COVID-19 samples came from the United States, Italy and Spain. Sources were T cells, B-cell-depleted T cells, or PBMCs; the material itself was cDNA or gDNA.

V gave up 3 bases and J gave up 0 bases; unmatched junction bases: 5. The CDR3 length is 15 residues. Germline V CDR1 and CDR2: SGHKS, YYEKEE (reference sequence). In the original analysis: The assay estimated nucleated cells by amplifying reference gene primers. Profiling relied on immunoSEQ multiplex PCR, and the TCRdb table lists in-frame clones only, not all of them. The V and J calls and clone size come from that table; D and trimming were worked out from the DNA. This table holds some 90,000 clones, about two thirds found once. The clonotype comes from a woman in her sixties or seventies in a cohort sampled during active or convalescent COVID-19. The chain links TRBV5-5 to TRBJ2-5, with TRBD1 matching over 7 bases. Specimen: peripheral blood. The CDR3 here is CASSYQQGNQETQYF. Here the CDR3 DNA reads TGTGCCAGCAGCTACCAACAGGGGAACCAAGAGACCCAGTACTTC.